A single sample gave rise to the 19 T cell receptor beta chains below, sequenced in a study of neurological immune-mediated disorders. From the 5' RACE reads, TCRdb called clonotypes with MiXCR, one entry per CDR3 protein. Among some 60,000 distinct CDR3 sequences, 8.5% to 10% were seen once, and the ten largest hold approximately 13%. As to time point: longitudinal time-point 2. Sequencing used PBMCs. The receptors stem from a man in his thirties or forties in good health.

This clonotype showed up just a few times. The V gene is TRBV29-1, the J gene TRBJ2-3, with D unresolved. The CDR3 runs 15 residues. Trimming took off 3 bases at V and 0 bases at J, with 13 bases between the two ends. Looked up from germline, CDR1 is SQVTM and CDR2 is ANQGSEA. CDR3 residues: CSVERRTASTDTQYF. Written as DNA, the CDR3 is TGCAGCGTTGAGCGGCGGACGGCTAGCACAGATACGCAGTATTTT.

This clonotype has at least ten counts. J is TRBJ1-4 and V is TRBV10-3; no definite D call. The CDR3 runs to 13 residues. Trimming pared 10 bases from V and 0 bases from J, leaving 9 bases between. The germline V gene encodes CDR1 ENHRY and CDR2 SYGVKD. CDR3 region: CATRDPTNEKLFF. The CDR3 region has the DNA TGTGCCACCCGGGATCCAACTAATGAAAAACTGTTTTTT.

Many counts were recorded for this clonotype. J is TRBJ2-7 and V is TRBV28; D gene ambiguous. The CDR3 sequence is 14 residues long. V was pared by 1 base and J by 2 bases, with 9 bases between. From germline, CDR1 is MDHEN and CDR2 SYDVKM. As DNA, the CDR3 is TGTGCCAGCAGTTTATTCGACGGCACCTACGAGCAGTACTTC. Translating it yields CASSLFDGTYEQYF. The entire variable domain, with the rest obtained from reference TRBV28 and TRBJ2-7, is as follows: DVKVTQSSRYLVKRTGEKVFLECVQDMDHENMFWYRQDPGLGLRLIYFSYDVKMKEKGDIPEGYSVSREKKERFSLILESASTNQTSMYLCASSLFDGTYEQYFGPGTRLTVT.

The table lists this clonotype with many counts. The chain is built from TRBV29-1 and TRBJ2-2, with D tentatively TRBD2 (5 bases). Germline-derived CDR1 and CDR2 are SQVTM and ANQGSEA. The CDR3 extends over 12 amino acids. V was trimmed by 6 bases and J by 4 bases, leaving 9 bases between them. Here the CDR3 reads CSVLEVTGELFF. DNA for the CDR3: TGCAGCGTACTAGAGGTCACCGGGGAGCTGTTTTTT.

The table lists this clonotype with many counts. This sequence joins TRBV12-3 or TRBV12-4 and TRBJ2-3; 11 positions agree with TRBD2. The ends lost 6 bases at V and 4 bases at J; junction bases unmatched: 6. The CDR3 contains 15 residues. The CDR3 protein is CASSSSGRNSDTQYF. CDR3 coding DNA: TGTGCCAGCAGCTCTAGCGGGAGGAATTCAGATACGCAGTATTTT.

This clonotype has ten or more counts. The rearrangement uses TRBV20-1 and TRBJ2-2, with 11 bases aligning to TRBD2. CDR1 and CDR2 from the germline V gene are DFQATT and SNEGSKA (reference sequence). With V trimmed by 6 bases and J by 7 bases, 10 bases remained unmatched. The CDR3 sequence is 15 residues long. CDR3 coding DNA: TGCAGTGCCCCGACTAGCGGGACATCATTCGGGGAGCTGTTTTTT. The encoded protein is CSAPTSGTSFGELFF.

This clonotype was counted many times. This chain uses TRBV20-1 with TRBJ2-1, with D tentatively TRBD2 (6 bases). The CDR3 has 16 amino acids. The V end lost 3 bases, the J end lost 0 bases, and 15 bases lay between the germline ends. Per the germline V gene, CDR1 is DFQATT and CDR2 is SNEGSKA (reference sequence). CDR3: CSASVFPGDSYNEQFF. CDR3 sequence (DNA): TGCAGTGCTAGCGTTTTCCCGGGAGACTCCTACAATGAGCAGTTCTTC.

This clonotype was seen ten or more times. The chain is built from TRBV12-3 or TRBV12-4 and TRBJ1-3; D not resolved. CDR3 length: 16 residues. Trimming stripped 5 bases from V and 1 base from J, with 15 bases between. The CDR3 loop reads CASSLGLPRSGNTIYF. CDR3 sequence (DNA): TGTGCCAGCAGTCTCGGACTTCCGAGGTCTGGAAACACCATATATTTT.

This clonotype was recorded a few times. CDR3 region: CSARDRTTGETGVKEQYF. In DNA, the CDR3 is TGCAGTGCTAGAGATCGAACGACGGGTGAGACAGGGGTTAAAGAGCAGTACTTC. The chain couples TRBV20-1 to TRBJ2-7; 8 nucleotides agree with TRBD1. The junction had 20 bases not matched to a gene; V was cut back by 0 bases and J by 7 bases. CDR3 size: 18 residues. Looked up from germline, CDR1 is DFQATT and CDR2 is SNEGSKA (reference sequence).

The chain joins TRBV18 to TRBJ2-2; a weak D match, TRBD2 (5 bases). V was clipped by 5 bases and J by 1 base, with 5 bases between them. This CDR3 has 13 amino acids. The germline gives CDR1 KGHSH, CDR2 LQKENI. The CDR3 spells CASSEGNTGELFF. DNA of the CDR3: TGTGCCAGCTCAGAGGGGAACACCGGGGAGCTGTTTTTT.

In this sample, this clonotype turned up many times. The J gene is TRBJ2-7, the V gene TRBV20-1; D possibly corresponds to TRBD2 (7 bases). This CDR3 is 12 amino acids long. V was trimmed by 5 bases and J by 6 bases, leaving 14 bases between them. Germline lookup yields CDR1 DFQATT and CDR2 SNEGSKA (reference sequence). This chain's CDR3 is CSAGTTGREQYF. The CDR3 nucleotides read TGCAGTGCTGGGACTACAGGGCGCGAGCAGTACTTC.

This clonotype was counted ten times or more. The rearrangement joins TRBV12-3 or TRBV12-4 to TRBJ2-7; TRBD1 matches at 8 bases. This CDR3 spans 13 amino acids. Unmatched junction bases numbered 3, after V lost 3 bases and J lost 5 bases. In DNA, the CDR3 is TGTGCCAGCAGTTTGGGACAGGCGCACGAGCAGTACTTC. It encodes CASSLGQAHEQYF.

Many counts were recorded for this clonotype. The chain recombines TRBV20-1 with TRBJ2-3, with 7 bases fitting TRBD2. V trimming: 2 bases; J trimming: 0 bases; junction bases outside the gene matches: 5. Germline loops: CDR1 DFQATT, CDR2 SNEGSKA (reference sequence). The CDR3 runs 15 residues. The chain's CDR3 is CSARKLAYSTDTQYF. The CDR3 DNA sequence: TGCAGTGCTAGAAAACTAGCGTATAGCACAGATACGCAGTATTTT.

Comments on this clonotype: A read error may be the cause here, since a much bigger clone is one base away. The rearrangement links TRBV7-6 to TRBJ1-1, with D uncertain. The CDR3 spans 13 residues. Per germline, CDR1 SGHVS and CDR2 FNYEAQ. The CDR3 region is CASSEHSGTEAFF. The CDR3 coding sequence is TGCGCCAGCAGCGAACACTCTGGCACTGAAGCTTTCTTT.

This clonotype was picked up many times. V gene TRBV28 combines with J gene TRBJ2-7; 11 bases match TRBD1. This CDR3 spans 14 amino acids. CDR1 and CDR2 from the germline V gene are MDHEN and SYDVKM. DNA for the CDR3: TGTGCCAGCAGTTTGGGCCCCGGACAGGGGGCGCCGTCAGTC. It specifies CASSLGPGQGAPSV.

In this sample, this clonotype turned up many times. The chain links TRBV24-1 to TRBJ2-2, with TRBD2 matching 9 bases. V was clipped by 8 bases and J by 5 bases; unmatched bases: 5. Germline V gives CDR1 KGHDR, CDR2 SFDVKD. This CDR3 contains 14 residues. The CDR3 sequence: CATKNAGGTGELFF. The CDR3 region has the DNA TGTGCCACCAAGAACGCGGGAGGGACCGGGGAGCTGTTTTTT.

This clonotype has a count of ten or more. This rearrangement joins TRBV3-1 to TRBJ1-3; D ambiguous. The V and J ends lost 0 bases and 1 base respectively, with 7 bases between them. CDR3 length equals 15 residues. CDR1 is LGHDT, CDR2 YNNKEL, per germline (reference sequence). CDR3 nucleotide sequence: TGTGCCAGCAGCCAAGATCGGATGTCTGGAAACACCATATATTTT. It is translated as CASSQDRMSGNTIYF.

This clonotype appeared many times. The rearrangement uses TRBV6-2 or TRBV6-3 and TRBJ2-1; 7 bases match TRBD1. This CDR3 contains 18 residues. Trimming cost V 2 bases and J 0 bases; bases outside gene matches: 10. Germline CDR1 reads MNHEY; CDR2 reads SVGEGT. The CDR3 sequence: CASSYNPGTAPSYNEQFF. The CDR3 nucleotides read TGTGCCAGCAGTTACAATCCGGGGACAGCCCCCTCCTACAATGAGCAGTTCTTC.

This clonotype has at least ten counts. The V and J genes are TRBV7-8 and TRBJ1-2; D unclear. CDR3 length: 13 amino acids. Germline V lookup: CDR1 SGHVS, CDR2 FQNEAQ. V was cut by 2 bases and J by 6 bases, with 10 bases left in between. The CDR3 DNA is TGTGCCAGCAGCTTAAAGCCATTACATGGCTACACCTTC. Translated: CASSLKPLHGYTF.